What follows are 27 T cell receptor beta chains derived from one specimen sequenced in a study of blood T cell repertoires in COVID-19. TCRdb's copy holds only in-frame clones and misses some; the assay was immunoSEQ multiplex PCR. The data contain about 150,000 clones, 87% of them singletons. Sequencing input: peripheral blood. The receptors come from a woman aged 55-70 years with active or convalescent COVID-19.

V gene TRBV5-1 combines with J gene TRBJ1-2; the D is unclear. Trimming shortened V by 0 bases and J by 8 bases, and 17 bases separated the two germline ends. Per the germline V gene, CDR1 is SGHRS and CDR2 is YFSETQ. The length of the CDR3 is 15 residues. The CDR3 coding sequence is TGCGCCAGCAGCTTGGGGTTGGGCCCACCCATGGGCTACACCTTC. Translation gives CASSLGLGPPMGYTF.

The V and J genes are TRBV18 and TRBJ2-1; 10 nucleotides align to TRBD2. The germline V gene encodes CDR1 KGHSH and CDR2 LQKENI. The CDR3 covers 17 residues. V shed 3 bases, J shed 0 bases, and the junction held 5 bases outside the gene matches. CDR3 nucleotides: TGTGCCAGCTCACCCTCGCTAGCGGGGGCCTCCTACAATGAGCAGTTCTTC. Its translation is CASSPSLAGASYNEQFF.

This chain joins TRBV7-2 and TRBJ2-3; 12 nucleotides line up with TRBD2. In germline, CDR1 is SGHTA, CDR2 FQGNSA. V shed 6 bases, J shed 7 bases, and the junction held 14 bases outside the gene matches. The CDR3 contains 17 residues. Written as DNA, the CDR3 is TGTGCCAGCAGGCCGACTAGCGGGGGCCCGACCCCAAATACGCAGTATTTT. Translating it yields CASRPTSGGPTPNTQYF.

In its sample, this clone was seen a few times. The chain recombines TRBV4-1 with TRBJ1-3, with D unresolved. This CDR3 has 15 amino acids. The germline CDR1 and CDR2 sequences are MGHRA and YSYEKL. V lost 3 bases, J lost 4 bases, and 13 bases lay in between. The CDR3 loop reads CASSHENAGGNTIYF. The CDR3 DNA reads TGCGCCAGCAGCCATGAAAATGCGGGAGGAAACACCATATATTTT.

The count of this clone is one. The V call is TRBV6-6, the J call TRBJ2-2, with a weak D call TRBD2 (5 bases). The CDR3 has 16 residues. Germline V gives CDR1 MNHNY, CDR2 SVGAGI (reference sequence). Trimming removed 6 bases from V and 1 base from J, with 15 bases in between. The CDR3 DNA reads TGTGCCAGCAGCCCAACGGGAATTGGGAACACCGGGGAGCTGTTTTTT. Translated, it gives CASSPTGIGNTGELFF.

The V and J genes are TRBV29-1 and TRBJ2-3; 10 positions agree with TRBD2. The CDR3 runs to 13 residues. Germline V gives CDR1 SQVTM, CDR2 ANQGSEA. V lost 5 bases and J lost 2; bases outside the gene matches: 1. The CDR3 bases are TGCAGCGTTAGCGGGGGGGCCACAGATACGCAGTATTTT. Translated, it gives CSVSGGATDTQYF.

In its sample, this clone was seen a few times. This chain connects TRBV3-1 (or the pseudogene TRBV3-2) to TRBJ1-3; the D is unclear. V lost 7 bases to trimming and J lost 0 bases, with 13 bases between them. The V gene's germline CDR1 is LGHDT and CDR2 YNNKEL (reference sequence). CDR3 length: 15 amino acids. Here the CDR3 DNA reads TGTGCCAGCAACTCCGACGGGGTCTCTGGAAACACCATATATTTT. Translating gives CASNSDGVSGNTIYF.

The gene calls are TRBV6-5 and TRBJ2-7; D might be TRBD2 (5 bases). The ends were cut back, 7 bases at V and 5 bases at J, with 18 bases in the middle. Germline values: CDR1 MNHEY, CDR2 SVGAGI. The length of the CDR3 is 14 residues. CDR3 DNA: TGTGCCAGCACCACCGGGGTCCCGAGGGACGAGCAGTACTTC. It codes for CASTTGVPRDEQYF.

The V call is TRBV11-3, the J call TRBJ1-3; no reliable D call. The V gene's germline CDR1 is SGHNT and CDR2 YENEEA. Trimming shortened V by 2 bases and J by 1 base, and 15 bases separated the two germline ends. The length of the CDR3 is 17 residues. CDR3 sequence: CASSLIGGNCSGNTIYF. The CDR3 DNA is TGTGCCAGCAGCTTAATAGGAGGGAATTGTTCTGGAAACACCATATATTTT.

This sequence joins TRBV7-2 and TRBJ2-7; 8 bases fit TRBD2. This CDR3 is built from 15 residues. From germline, CDR1 is SGHTA and CDR2 FQGNSA. The J segment lost 0 bases and the V segment lost 5 bases, leaving 6 bases of the junction unmatched. In DNA form, the CDR3 reads TGTGCCAGCAGCGAAACTAGCGGCCTCTCCTACGAGCAGTACTTC. Its translation: CASSETSGLSYEQYF.

V is TRBV29-1 and J is TRBJ1-1; D perhaps matches TRBD1 (5 bases). Trimming took 5 bases from V and 2 from J, leaving 9 bases between them. Germline V gene lookup returns CDR1 SQVTM and CDR2 ANQGSEA. There are 12 residues in the CDR3. The CDR3: CSVYQGNTEAFF. DNA for the CDR3: TGCAGCGTTTATCAGGGAAACACTGAAGCTTTCTTT.

V gene TRBV19 combines with J gene TRBJ2-7; tentatively, D is TRBD1 (6 bases). This CDR3 contains 16 residues. V shed 5 bases and J shed 1 base, with 18 bases lying between them. CDR1 and CDR2 from the germline V gene are LNHDA and SQIVND (reference sequence). The CDR3 DNA reads as TGTGCCAGTAGTCCCGGTTTAGCAGGACAGTCCTACGAGCAGTACTTC. Translating gives CASSPGLAGQSYEQYF. Variable domain in full (rest from reference TRBV19 and TRBJ2-7): DGGITQSPKYLFRKEGQNVTLSCEQNLNHDAMYWYRQDPGQGLRLIYYSQIVNDFQKGDIAEGYSVSREKKESFPLTVTSAQKNPTAFYLCASSPGLAGQSYEQYFGPGTRLTVT.

The CDR3 DNA follows: TGTGCCAGCTCACCGGGACAGGAGTTCTACGAGCAGTACTTC. Translation: CASSPGQEFYEQYF. V gene TRBV18 combines with J gene TRBJ2-7; 8 bases line up with TRBD1. CDR3 length equals 14 residues. Per germline, CDR1 KGHSH and CDR2 LQKENI. V trimming: 3 bases; J trimming: 3 bases; junction bases outside the gene matches: 4.

The chain has TRBV7-2 and TRBJ2-7; D gene unclear. Germline CDR1 is SGHTA and CDR2 is FQGNSA. Trimming removed 5 bases from V and 2 bases from J, with 7 bases in between. The CDR3 sequence is 12 residues long. DNA for the CDR3: TGTGCCAGCAGCGCCGACACCTACGAGCAGTACTTC. Protein: CASSADTYEQYF.

The rearrangement links TRBV5-1 to TRBJ1-1; 8 positions match TRBD1. The germline V gene encodes CDR1 SGHRS and CDR2 YFSETQ. This CDR3 is built from 15 residues. The ends lost 0 bases at V and 4 bases at J; junction bases unmatched: 5. The CDR3 spells CASSLGTGLGTEAFF. CDR3 bases: TGCGCCAGCAGCTTGGGGACAGGGCTGGGCACTGAAGCTTTCTTT.

This clone has just a few counts. The chain is built from TRBV3-1 (or the pseudogene TRBV3-2) and TRBJ1-2; D is undetermined. Deletions cut 0 bases from V and 0 bases from J, with 11 bases between. Germline-derived CDR1 and CDR2 are LGHDT and YNNKEL (reference sequence). The CDR3 has 16 amino acids. CDR3 sequence (DNA): TGTGCCAGCAGCCAAGATATAACCCTAACTAACTATGGCTACACCTTC. Translation gives CASSQDITLTNYGYTF.

The DNA of the CDR3 is TGTGCCACCAGCAACGAAACGACAGAGATGAACACTGAAGCTTTCTTT. This encodes CATSNETTEMNTEAFF. V is TRBV15 and J is TRBJ1-1, with D perhaps TRBD1 (5 bases). Between the trimmed V and J ends, which lost 4 bases and 0 bases, there was a span of 15 bases. In germline, CDR1 is LNHNV, CDR2 YYDKDF (reference sequence). CDR3 size: 16 residues. Variable domain in full (rest from reference TRBV15 and TRBJ1-1): DAMVIQNPRYQVTQFGKPVTLSCSQTLNHNVMYWYQQKSSQAPKLLFHYYDKDFNNEADTPDNFQSRRPNTSFCFLDIRSPGLGDTAMYLCATSNETTEMNTEAFFGQGTRLTVV.

The chain uses TRBV4-2 and TRBJ2-4, with TRBD2 as a possible D gene (6 bases). Germline lookup yields CDR1 LGHNA and CDR2 YNFKEQ. This CDR3 comprises 14 residues. The V end lost 0 bases, the J end lost 6 bases, and 9 bases lay between the germline ends. The CDR3 region has the DNA TGTGCCAGCAGCCAAGAACAACTAGCAAACATTCAGTACTTC. This translates into CASSQEQLANIQYF.

The chain combines TRBV10-3 with TRBJ1-3; no clear D gene. The CDR3 is 14 residues long. V was clipped by 6 bases and J by 6 bases, with 15 bases between them. From germline, CDR1 is ENHRY and CDR2 SYGVKD. The CDR3 nucleotides read TGTGCCATCAGCCCCACAGATCTGGTAAACACCATATATTTT. Encoded protein: CAISPTDLVNTIYF.

The chain is built from TRBV4-3 and TRBJ2-5, with 10 bases aligning to TRBD2. Germline V gives CDR1 LGHNA, CDR2 YSLEER. The J segment lost 5 bases and the V segment lost 0 bases, leaving 3 bases of the junction unmatched. The CDR3 is 15 residues long. Written as DNA, the CDR3 is TGCGCCAGCAGCCAAGAAGCGGGGGGGCCGGAGACCCAGTACTTC. It yields the protein CASSQEAGGPETQYF.

This chain joins TRBV6-5 and TRBJ1-5; 9 positions agree with TRBD1. The V gene's germline CDR1 is MNHEY and CDR2 SVGAGI. CDR3 length: 13 amino acids. The J segment lost 8 bases and the V segment lost 5 bases, leaving 4 bases of the junction unmatched. The CDR3 coding sequence is TGTGCCAGCAGTACAGGGGGCATGGAGCCCCAGCATTTT. It translates to CASSTGGMEPQHF.

This clone was seen just once. V usage is TRBV18 and J usage is TRBJ1-1, with 7 bases matching TRBD1. In germline, CDR1 is KGHSH, CDR2 LQKENI. This CDR3 spans 13 amino acids. Trimming at V came to 4 bases and at J to 6 bases, leaving 5 bases not matched to a gene. This chain's CDR3 is CASSQGAAAEAFF. As DNA, the CDR3 is TGTGCCAGCTCACAGGGGGCGGCGGCTGAAGCTTTCTTT.

CDR3 amino acids: CASSLGTGPYNSPLHF. The CDR3 DNA reads TGTGCCAGCAGTTTGGGGACAGGGCCGTATAATTCACCCCTCCACTTT. V gene TRBV6-2 or TRBV6-3 combines with J gene TRBJ1-6, with 9 bases aligning to TRBD1. The CDR3 has 16 residues. With V trimmed by 4 bases and J by 4 bases, 5 bases remained unmatched. Germline V gene sequence: CDR1 MNHEY, CDR2 SVGEGT.

This clone appeared a single time. This rearrangement joins TRBV7-9 to TRBJ1-2; D is uncertain. The V end was cut by 5 bases, the J end by 2 bases, with 18 bases between. This CDR3 is built from 16 residues. CDR1 and CDR2 (germline): SEHNR, FQNEAQ (reference sequence). The chain's CDR3 is CASSPSGLMGNYGYTF. The DNA for the CDR3 is TGTGCCAGCAGCCCGAGCGGACTGATGGGGAACTATGGCTACACCTTC.

V gene TRBV7-9 combines with J gene TRBJ2-3, with 7 bases that match TRBD2. The CDR3 consists of 15 residues. Trimming removed 2 bases from V and 0 bases from J; junction bases left unmatched: 2. Looked up from germline, CDR1 is SEHNR and CDR2 is FQNEAQ (reference sequence). The chain's CDR3 is CASSLSGVSTDTQYF. CDR3 sequence (DNA): TGTGCCAGCAGCTTAAGCGGGGTTAGCACAGATACGCAGTATTTT.

There are a few counts of this clone. The chain carries TRBV7-9 and TRBJ1-4; D is ambiguous. CDR1 is SEHNR, CDR2 FQNEAQ, per germline (reference sequence). The CDR3 loop spans 16 amino acids. Trimming took off 2 bases at V and 6 bases at J, with 16 bases between the two ends. The CDR3 sequence is CASSLYYGERYEKLFF. CDR3 nucleotides: TGTGCCAGCAGCTTATATTACGGGGAGAGATATGAAAAACTGTTTTTT.

The chain is built from TRBV19 and TRBJ1-5; weak D call: TRBD1 (6 bases). CDR1 LNHDA and CDR2 SQIVND come from the germline V gene (reference sequence). V lost 6 bases and J 6 bases, leaving 12 bases between the germline ends. The CDR3 has 13 residues. CDR3 coding DNA: TGTGCCAGTAGCCAGGGGAAGGGTCAGCCCCAGCATTTT. Residues: CASSQGKGQPQHF.